The 19 T cell receptor beta chains below all came from one sample that was sequenced in a study of blood T cell repertoires in COVID-19. Data came from immunoSEQ multiplex PCR; TCRdb stores just in-frame clones and leaves some out. The data hold a few hundred thousand clones, with around 80% observed a single time. Sequenced material: peripheral blood. Receptors were obtained from a woman aged 40 to 50 who had recovered from COVID-19.

This rearrangement joins TRBV14 to TRBJ1-4; TRBD1 is a possible D gene (5 bases). The CDR3 loop spans 14 amino acids. Trimming stripped 4 bases from V and 2 bases from J, with 8 bases between. Germline values: CDR1 SGHDN, CDR2 FVKESK. This CDR3 is CASSRRGTNEKLFF. Written as DNA, the CDR3 is TGTGCCAGCAGCCGCCGGGGGACTAATGAAAAACTGTTTTTT.

The chain links TRBV6-2 or TRBV6-3 to TRBJ1-1; D possibly corresponds to TRBD1 (5 bases). The CDR3 extends over 15 amino acids. Germline loops: CDR1 MNHEY, CDR2 SVGEGT. Trimming removed 2 bases from V and 7 bases from J, with 17 bases in between. For the CDR3, the DNA is TGTGCCAGCAGTTACCGGGGGGACCCTAGAGTTGAAGCTTTCTTT. It specifies CASSYRGDPRVEAFF.

This chain connects TRBV15 to TRBJ2-5; 10 bases are a match to TRBD2. This CDR3 contains 16 residues. V trimming: 5 bases; J trimming: 0 bases; junction bases outside the gene matches: 6. Germline V lookup: CDR1 LNHNV, CDR2 YYDKDF (reference sequence). CDR3: CATSQGTSAYQETQYF. The CDR3 bases are TGTGCCACCAGCCAAGGGACTAGCGCTTACCAAGAGACCCAGTACTTC.

This clone turned up a few times. The V and J genes are TRBV5-1 and TRBJ2-2; TRBD2 aligns across 12 bases. The length of the CDR3 is 15 residues. V gave up 3 bases and J gave up 7 bases; unmatched junction bases: 4. The germline V gene has CDR1 SGHRS and CDR2 YFSETQ. DNA for the CDR3: TGCGCCAGCAGCTCCCGGACTAGCGGGGACGGGGAGCTGTTTTTT. This gives the protein CASSSRTSGDGELFF.

There are a few counts of this clone. V and J are TRBV7-2 and TRBJ1-3, with 7 bases lining up with TRBD1. The germline V gene has CDR1 SGHTA and CDR2 FQGNSA. The CDR3 covers 12 residues. After removal of 5 bases from V and 8 bases from J, the junction contained 3 bases not matched to a gene. CDR3 DNA sequence: TGTGCCAGCAGCGACAGGGTGGACACCATATATTTT. This codes for CASSDRVDTIYF. Supplemented by reference TRBV7-2 and TRBJ1-3, the full variable domain reads GAGVSQSPSNKVTEKGKDVELRCDPISGHTALYWYRQSLGQGLEFLIYFQGNSAPDKSGLPSDRFSAERTGGSVSTLTIQRTQQEDSAVYLCASSDRVDTIYFGEGSWLTVV.

This rearrangement joins TRBV27 to TRBJ2-3; D gene ambiguous. Germline values: CDR1 MNHEY, CDR2 SMNVEV (reference sequence). The CDR3 is made up of 13 amino acids. The V and J ends lost 3 bases and 2 bases respectively, with 6 bases between them. This CDR3 is CASSFGSTDTQYF. The CDR3 DNA sequence: TGTGCCAGCAGTTTCGGGTCCACAGATACGCAGTATTTT.

The chain couples TRBV7-8 to TRBJ1-1, with TRBD1 identical over 9 bases. Germline CDR1 is SGHVS and CDR2 is FQNEAQ. V shed 0 bases, J shed 3 bases, and the junction held 8 bases outside the gene matches. This CDR3 region has 17 residues. CDR3: CASSLAGTGYRYTEAFF. The CDR3 bases are TGTGCCAGCAGCTTAGCCGGGACAGGGTATCGGTACACTGAAGCTTTCTTT.

V usage is TRBV27 and J usage is TRBJ1-3; 9 bases match TRBD1. Trimming took 8 bases from V and 8 from J; bases not matched to a gene: 16. Germline CDR1 and CDR2: MNHEY and SMNVEV (reference sequence). This CDR3 contains 16 residues. In DNA form, the CDR3 reads TGTGCCAGCCCTACACTGCCTCGGGACAGGGTGGACACCATATATTTT. Amino acids: CASPTLPRDRVDTIYF.

The V gene is TRBV10-1, the J gene TRBJ2-1; maybe TRBD1 (5 bases). In germline, CDR1 is WNHNN, CDR2 SYGVQD (reference sequence). V was trimmed by 7 bases and J by 8 bases, leaving 15 bases between them. The CDR3 extends over 13 amino acids. The CDR3 sequence is CASTKGPSDEQFF. The CDR3 bases are TGCGCCAGCACCAAGGGGCCGAGCGATGAGCAGTTCTTC.

This clone was seen a handful of times. J is TRBJ1-6 and V is TRBV10-3; possible D gene TRBD1, 5 bases. The CDR3 is 14 residues long. CDR1 and CDR2 (germline): ENHRY, SYGVKD. The V and J ends lost 3 bases and 8 bases respectively, with 11 bases between them. CDR3 in amino acids: CAISDGGADSPLHF. The CDR3 DNA sequence: TGTGCCATCAGTGACGGAGGGGCGGATTCACCCCTCCACTTT.

V gene TRBV5-4 combines with J gene TRBJ2-5; no clear D. The CDR3 runs 13 residues. V lost 3 bases and J lost 3, with 9 bases in between. Per the germline V gene, CDR1 is SGHNT and CDR2 is YYREEE (reference sequence). The CDR3 reads CASSSRREETQYF. The CDR3 DNA sequence: TGTGCCAGCAGCTCGCGGCGTGAAGAGACCCAGTACTTC.

There are a few counts of this clone. The chain recombines TRBV6-6 with TRBJ1-1; D ambiguous. Germline V gives CDR1 MNHNY, CDR2 SVGAGI (reference sequence). Deletions cut 0 bases from V and 3 bases from J, with 11 bases between. The CDR3 has 15 amino acids. In DNA, the CDR3 is TGTGCCAGCAGTTACTCGATCGGCGGCGACACTGAAGCTTTCTTT. It yields the protein CASSYSIGGDTEAFF.

This chain connects TRBV19 to TRBJ2-6; D remains unclear. The CDR3 consists of 14 residues. V dropped 5 bases and J dropped 2 bases, with 7 bases sitting between them. Germline V CDR1 and CDR2: LNHDA, SQIVND (reference sequence). The CDR3 DNA sequence: TGTGCCAGTAGTCTTGGGCCTGGGGCCAACGTCCTGACTTTC. This encodes CASSLGPGANVLTF. Looking up the rest from reference TRBV19 and TRBJ2-6 gives the full variable domain: DGGITQSPKYLFRKEGQNVTLSCEQNLNHDAMYWYRQDPGQGLRLIYYSQIVNDFQKGDIAEGYSVSREKKESFPLTVTSAQKNPTAFYLCASSLGPGANVLTFGAGSRLTVL.

This clone was seen only once. The gene calls are TRBV2 and TRBJ2-2, with a possible D match to TRBD2 (5 bases). The V gene lost 3 bases and the J gene lost 0 bases, with 11 bases spanning the gap. Germline CDR1 reads SNHLY; CDR2 reads FYNNEI. This CDR3 has 16 residues. The chain's CDR3 is CASSDSTGTNTGELFF. As DNA, the CDR3 is TGTGCCAGCAGTGATTCTACGGGGACGAACACCGGGGAGCTGTTTTTT.

V is TRBV7-2 and J is TRBJ1-3; 8 bases align to TRBD1. Looked up from germline, CDR1 is SGHTA and CDR2 is FQGNSA. The junction had 10 bases not matched to a gene; V was cut back by 1 base and J by 8 bases. This CDR3 is 16 amino acids long. CDR3 region: CASSLGVTGVVDTIYF. As DNA, the CDR3 is TGTGCCAGCAGCTTAGGGGTGACAGGGGTAGTAGACACCATATATTTT.

The gene calls are TRBV3-1 (or the pseudogene TRBV3-2) and TRBJ2-2; D call uncertain. The V gene's germline CDR1 is LGHDT and CDR2 YNNKEL (reference sequence). The V and J ends lost 3 bases and 2 bases respectively, with 7 bases between them. The CDR3 contains 14 residues. This chain's CDR3 is CASSQTRNTGELFF. The CDR3 bases are TGTGCCAGCAGCCAGACTCGTAACACCGGGGAGCTGTTTTTT.

The chain employs TRBV9 and TRBJ2-3; TRBD2 matches 8 bases. V shed 0 bases and J 0 bases; nucleotides not matched to a gene: 3. This CDR3 comprises 16 residues. Germline V gene sequence: CDR1 SGDLS, CDR2 YYNGEE. The CDR3 sequence is CASSVGASGSTDTQYF. Written as DNA, the CDR3 is TGTGCCAGCAGCGTAGGGGCTAGCGGGAGCACAGATACGCAGTATTTT.

The gene calls are TRBV4-1 and TRBJ1-5; possibly TRBD1 for D (5 bases). Per germline, CDR1 MGHRA and CDR2 YSYEKL. CDR3 length: 15 residues. V lost 2 bases, J lost 0 bases, and 8 bases lay in between. The CDR3 coding sequence is TGCGCCAGCAGCCAATCCAGGGCTAGCAATCAGCCCCAGCATTTT. Protein: CASSQSRASNQPQHF.

The genes are TRBV25-1 and TRBJ2-7; 8 bases align to TRBD1. CDR1 and CDR2 (germline): MGHDK, SYGVNS. Trimming removed 4 bases from V and 3 bases from J; junction bases left unmatched: 11. The CDR3 consists of 16 residues. Here the CDR3 DNA reads TGTGCCAGCAGTGCCACCACCGGGACAGGAAACTACGAGCAGTACTTC. Its protein product is CASSATTGTGNYEQYF.